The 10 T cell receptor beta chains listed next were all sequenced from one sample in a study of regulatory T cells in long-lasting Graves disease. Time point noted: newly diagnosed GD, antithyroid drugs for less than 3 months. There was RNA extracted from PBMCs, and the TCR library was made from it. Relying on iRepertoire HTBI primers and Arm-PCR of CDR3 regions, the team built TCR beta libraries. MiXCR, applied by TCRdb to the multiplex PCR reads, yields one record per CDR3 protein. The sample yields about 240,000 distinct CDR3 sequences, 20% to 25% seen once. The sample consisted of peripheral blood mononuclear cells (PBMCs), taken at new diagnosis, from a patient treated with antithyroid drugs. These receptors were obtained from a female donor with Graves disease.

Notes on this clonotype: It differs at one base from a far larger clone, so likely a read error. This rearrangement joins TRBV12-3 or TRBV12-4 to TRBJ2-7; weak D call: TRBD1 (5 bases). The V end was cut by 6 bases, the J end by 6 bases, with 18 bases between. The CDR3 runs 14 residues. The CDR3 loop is CASSFPGLAVEQYF. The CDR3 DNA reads TGTGCCAGCAGCTTCCCAGGGCTGGCAGTCGAGCAGTACTTC.

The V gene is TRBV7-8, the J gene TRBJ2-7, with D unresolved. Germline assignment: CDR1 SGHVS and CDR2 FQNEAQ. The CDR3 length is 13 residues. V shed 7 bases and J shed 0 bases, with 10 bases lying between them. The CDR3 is CASTPQSSYEQYF. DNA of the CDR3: TGTGCCAGCACCCCCCAGTCCTCCTACGAGCAGTACTTC.

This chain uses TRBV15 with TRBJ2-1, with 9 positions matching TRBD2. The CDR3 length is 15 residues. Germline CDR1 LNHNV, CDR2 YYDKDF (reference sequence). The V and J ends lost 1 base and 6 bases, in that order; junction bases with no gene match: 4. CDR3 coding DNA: TGTGCCACCAGCAGAGTTGCGGGGGGGTTCAATGAGCAGTTCTTC. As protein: CATSRVAGGFNEQFF.

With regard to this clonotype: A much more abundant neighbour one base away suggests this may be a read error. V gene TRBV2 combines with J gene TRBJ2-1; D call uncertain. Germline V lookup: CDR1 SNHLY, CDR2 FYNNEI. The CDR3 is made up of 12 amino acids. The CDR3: CASSVWANERFF. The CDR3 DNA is TGTGCCAGCAGTGTTTGGGCGAATGAGCGGTTCTTC.

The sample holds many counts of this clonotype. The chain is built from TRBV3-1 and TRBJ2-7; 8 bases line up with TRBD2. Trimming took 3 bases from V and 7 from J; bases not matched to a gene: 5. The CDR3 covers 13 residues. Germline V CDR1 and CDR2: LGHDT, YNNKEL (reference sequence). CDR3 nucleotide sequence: TGTGCCAGCAGCCAGGTCGCGGGGGGAGAGCAGTACTTC. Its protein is CASSQVAGGEQYF.

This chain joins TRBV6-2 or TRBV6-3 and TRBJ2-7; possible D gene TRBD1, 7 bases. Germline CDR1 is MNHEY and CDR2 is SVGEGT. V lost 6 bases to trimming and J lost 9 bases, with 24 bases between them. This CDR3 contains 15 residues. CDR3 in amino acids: CASSPGTAPLSGQYF. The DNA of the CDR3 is TGTGCCAGCAGCCCCGGGACAGCTCCGCTTAGCGGGCAGTACTTC.

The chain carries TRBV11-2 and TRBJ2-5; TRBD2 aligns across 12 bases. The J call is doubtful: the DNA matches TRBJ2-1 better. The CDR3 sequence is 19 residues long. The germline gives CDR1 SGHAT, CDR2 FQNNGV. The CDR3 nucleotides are TGTGCCAGCAGCTTAGGCAGACTAGCGGGAGCTTTAATCGACAATGAGCAGTTCTTC. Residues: CASSLGRLAGALIDNEQFF.

CDR3 DNA sequence: TGTGCCAGCAGTTACCCTCCAGGGTATGGGGGAAGGACATCTGAAGCTTTCTTT. Protein sequence: CASSYPPGYGGRTSEAFF. This rearrangement joins TRBV6-9 to TRBJ1-1; D may be TRBD1 (5 bases). Trimming took 3 bases from V and 6 from J, leaving 26 bases between them. The germline V gene has CDR1 MNHGY and CDR2 SVAAGI. This CDR3 is 18 amino acids long.

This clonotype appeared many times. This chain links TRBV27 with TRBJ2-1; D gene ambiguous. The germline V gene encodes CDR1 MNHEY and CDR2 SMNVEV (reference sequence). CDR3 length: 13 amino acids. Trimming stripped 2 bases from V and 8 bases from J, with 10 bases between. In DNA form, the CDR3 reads TGTGCCAGCAGTTTAATATTTGGGGATGAGCAGTTCTTC. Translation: CASSLIFGDEQFF.

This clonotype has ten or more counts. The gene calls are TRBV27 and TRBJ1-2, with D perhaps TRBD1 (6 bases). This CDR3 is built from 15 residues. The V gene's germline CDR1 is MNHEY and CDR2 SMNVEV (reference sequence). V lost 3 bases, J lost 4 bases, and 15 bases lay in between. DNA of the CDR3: TGTGCCAGCAGTTTTTCGGGACACGCCGCCTATGGCTACACCTTC. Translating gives CASSFSGHAAYGYTF.